Below, one T cell receptor beta chain is given with its context. The antigen is unknown. CDR3 size: 15 residues. Per germline, CDR1 MNHEY and CDR2 SMNVEV (reference sequence). V was shortened by 0 bases and J by 1 base, with 9 bases between the two germline ends. This entry comes from a study of CD8 T cells in Susac syndrome. Random-hexamer reverse transcription was applied to roughly 0.5 to 1 ug RNA. Across 54 Vbeta and 13 Jbeta, immunoSEQ multiplex PCR amplified TCR beta CDR3. TCRdb redid the calling of the immunoSEQ multiplex PCR reads with MiXCR, one entry per CDR3 protein. The repertoire holds about 66,000 distinct CDR3 sequences, with approximately 93% as singletons. Overall study findings and caveats: Regarding the TCR sequencing and HLA analysis, the study admitted that a relatively small number of individuals were involved.

The sequencing input was CD8+ T cells from PBMCs. J is TRBJ1-2 and V is TRBV27; D gene ambiguous. This clonotype was sampled from a human donor with multiple sclerosis. The CDR3 spells CASSLSSTINYGYTF. In DNA, the CDR3 is TGTGCCAGCAGTTTATCGAGTACAATTAACTATGGCTACACCTTC.